This T cell receptor (beta chain) was sequenced in a study of cytomegalovirus exposure and HLA in healthy donors. Study results and limitations: For presence/absence analyses, sequencing depth was assumed to be roughly uniform across donors.

The PCR made use of 60 Vbeta and 13 Jbeta primers. TCRdb's copy holds only in-frame clones and misses some; the assay was immunoSEQ multiplex PCR. The sample lists under 150,000 clones, 80% occurring once. V lost 0 bases to trimming and J lost 7 bases, with 13 bases between them. This CDR3 is 15 amino acids long. Germline V gene sequence: CDR1 SGDLS, CDR2 YYNGEE. This clone was counted between two and nine times. The antigen remains unidentified. Sequenced input: PBMCs. The clonotype comes from a young man in good health and CMV-seronegative. The gene calls are TRBV9 and TRBJ1-4; maybe TRBD1 (5 bases). This CDR3 reads CASSVDIGRGEKLFF. Here the CDR3 DNA reads TGTGCCAGCAGCGTAGACATCGGGAGGGGTGAAAAACTGTTTTTT. The full variable domain, its missing parts supplied by reference TRBV9 and TRBJ1-4, is DSGVTQTPKHLITATGQRVTLRCSPRSGDLSVYWYQQSLDQGLQFLIQYYNGEERAKGNILERFSAQQFPDLHSELNLSSLELGDSALYFCASSVDIGRGEKLFFGSGTQLSVL.